Listed below are T cell receptor beta chains from one sample, sequenced in a study of T cell responses to AZD1222 COVID-19 vaccine. Some clones are missing from TCRdb's copy, which holds only in-frame ones; the method was immunoSEQ multiplex PCR. The data contain approximately 170,000 clones, approximately 90% of them singletons. This specimen was peripheral blood, taken on day 0 of AZD1222 vaccination. The receptors shown here come from an adult in good health. Each CDR3 is given with its conserved first and last residue. D genes are given only for firm matches. Rows give clone size only sometimes, using once, few, many, or a class for an expanded clone.

J: TRBJ2-7
size: NA
V: TRBV3-1/TRBV3-2
D: NA
CDR3: CASSLLATGEQYF
DNA: TGTGCCAGCAGCCTCCTAGCCACCGGCGAGCAGTACTTC

J: TRBJ1-2
size: few
V: TRBV12-2
D: NA
CDR3: CASRPRTGESYGYTF
DNA: TGTGCAAGTCGCCCCCGGACAGGGGAAAGTTATGGCTACACCTTC

J: TRBJ2-1
size: NA
V: TRBV5-1
D: TRBD2
CDR3: CASSSRTSQFQEQFF
DNA: TGCGCCAGCAGCTCAAGGACTAGTCAGTTTCAGGAGCAGTTCTTC

J: TRBJ2-5
size: NA
V: TRBV5-6
D: NA
CDR3: CASNPWGRDETQYF
DNA: TGTGCCAGCAATCCCTGGGGCAGGGACGAGACCCAGTACTTC

J: TRBJ1-3
size: NA
V: TRBV10-1
D: TRBD1
CDR3: CASSDPGTGGSGNTIYF
DNA: TGCGCCAGCAGTGATCCCGGGACAGGGGGCTCTGGAAACACCATATATTTT

J: TRBJ1-2
size: NA
V: TRBV30
D: NA
CDR3: CAWSQRGRDYGYTF
DNA: TGTGCCTGGAGTCAACGGGGGCGCGACTATGGCTACACCTTC

J: TRBJ2-2
size: NA
V: TRBV27
D: NA
CDR3: CASSLSSYTGELFF
DNA: TGTGCCAGCAGTTTATCGTCGTACACCGGGGAGCTGTTTTTT

J: TRBJ2-5
size: NA
V: TRBV5-4
D: TRBD2
CDR3: CASSSQLAPNRETQYF
DNA: TGTGCCAGCAGCTCACAACTAGCGCCGAACAGAGAGACCCAGTACTTC

J: TRBJ1-2
size: NA
V: TRBV9
D: NA
CDR3: CASSLEGSVPWGYTF
DNA: TGTGCCAGCAGCTTAGAGGGGTCCGTCCCGTGGGGCTACACCTTC

J: TRBJ2-1
size: NA
V: TRBV3-1/TRBV3-2
D: TRBD2
CDR3: CASSQDQAGGLYNEQFF
DNA: TGTGCCAGCAGCCAAGACCAGGCGGGAGGGTTATACAATGAGCAGTTCTTC

J: TRBJ1-6
size: once
V: TRBV19
D: NA
CDR3: CASSRKGSYNSPLHF
DNA: TGTGCCAGTAGTCGAAAAGGGAGTTATAATTCACCCCTCCACTTT

J: TRBJ2-1
size: NA
V: TRBV9
D: NA
CDR3: CASSTRGSGNNNEQFF
DNA: TGTGCCAGCAGCACCCGTGGTAGCGGTAACAACAATGAGCAGTTCTTC

J: TRBJ2-2
size: NA
V: TRBV9
D: NA
CDR3: CASATTGELFF
DNA: TGTGCCAGCGCCACCACCGGGGAGCTGTTTTTT

J: TRBJ1-1
size: NA
V: TRBV3-1/TRBV3-2
D: NA
CDR3: CASSQERYKQAFF
DNA: TGTGCCAGCAGCCAAGAGCGGTACAAACAAGCTTTCTTT

J: TRBJ1-5
size: NA
V: TRBV5-1
D: TRBD1
CDR3: CASSEGAYSNQPQHF
DNA: TGCGCCAGCAGCGAGGGGGCATATAGCAATCAGCCCCAGCATTTT

J: TRBJ1-6
size: NA
V: TRBV18
D: NA
CDR3: CASSPPASPLHF
DNA: TGTGCCAGCTCACCACCCGCTTCACCCCTCCACTTT

J: TRBJ1-5
size: NA
V: TRBV15
D: NA
CDR3: CATSRDRGIHQPQHF
DNA: TGTGCCACCAGCAGAGATAGAGGGATACATCAGCCCCAGCATTTT

J: TRBJ2-7
size: NA
V: TRBV2
D: TRBD1
CDR3: CASKSRTGYEQYF
DNA: TGTGCCAGCAAAAGTCGGACAGGGTACGAGCAGTACTTC

J: TRBJ1-6
size: NA
V: TRBV27
D: NA
CDR3: CASSPGESPLHF
DNA: TGTGCCAGCAGTCCGGGGGAGTCACCCCTCCACTTT

J: TRBJ2-2
size: once
V: TRBV2
D: NA
CDR3: CASTGGDTGELFF
DNA: TGTGCCAGCACCGGAGGGGACACCGGGGAGCTGTTTTTT

J: TRBJ2-7
size: NA
V: TRBV19
D: TRBD1
CDR3: CASSIGRGPYEQYF
DNA: TGTGCCAGTAGTATAGGCAGGGGGCCCTACGAGCAGTACTTC

J: TRBJ2-1
size: NA
V: TRBV5-1
D: TRBD1
CDR3: CASSTLPGQGRNEQFF
DNA: TGCGCCAGCAGCACCCTACCGGGACAGGGGCGTAATGAGCAGTTCTTC

J: TRBJ2-2
size: NA
V: TRBV10-1
D: NA
CDR3: CASSRDTNTGELFF
DNA: TGCGCCAGCAGTAGGGACACTAACACCGGGGAGCTGTTTTTT

J: TRBJ1-6
size: NA
V: TRBV9
D: NA
CDR3: CASSVAGNNSPLHF
DNA: TGTGCCAGCAGCGTAGCCGGGAATAATTCACCCCTCCACTTT

J: TRBJ2-5
size: medium-sized
V: TRBV18
D: TRBD1
CDR3: CASSRQGAETQYF
DNA: TGTGCCAGCTCACGACAGGGAGCGGAGACCCAGTACTTC

J: TRBJ2-7
size: NA
V: TRBV28
D: TRBD1
CDR3: CASSLVGGVYEQYF
DNA: TGTGCCAGCAGTTTAGTAGGGGGCGTCTACGAGCAGTACTTC

J: TRBJ1-5
size: NA
V: TRBV7-8
D: TRBD1
CDR3: CASSLGTGTGQPQHF
DNA: TGTGCCAGCAGCTTAGGGACAGGGACGGGGCAGCCCCAGCATTTT

J: TRBJ1-4
size: NA
V: TRBV4-1
D: TRBD1
CDR3: CASSQDKVDRAGVTNEKLFF
DNA: TGCGCCAGCAGCCAAGATAAGGTGGACAGGGCCGGGGTGACTAATGAAAAACTGTTTTTT

J: TRBJ1-5
size: NA
V: TRBV5-5
D: NA
CDR3: CASSLRTTGGQPQHF
DNA: TGTGCCAGCAGCTTGCGGACAACGGGGGGTCAGCCCCAGCATTTT

J: TRBJ2-2
size: once
V: TRBV6-1
D: NA
CDR3: CASSPYGGELFF
DNA: TGTGCCAGCAGTCCGTATGGCGGGGAGCTGTTTTTT

J: TRBJ1-1
size: NA
V: TRBV5-1
D: TRBD1
CDR3: CASSTDRGGMNTEAFF
DNA: TGCGCCAGCAGCACTGACAGGGGTGGCATGAACACTGAAGCTTTCTTT

J: TRBJ2-3
size: NA
V: TRBV30
D: TRBD1
CDR3: CAWGTGGNGDTQYF
DNA: TGTGCCTGGGGGACAGGGGGCAATGGAGATACGCAGTATTTT

J: TRBJ1-6
size: NA
V: TRBV3-1/TRBV3-2
D: NA
CDR3: CASSQLVGNSPLHF
DNA: TGTGCCAGCAGCCAACTTGTGGGGAATTCACCCCTCCACTTT

J: TRBJ1-6
size: NA
V: TRBV6-1
D: NA
CDR3: CASSESGSGNSPLHF
DNA: TGTGCCAGCAGTGAATCAGGGTCGGGCAATTCACCCCTCCACTTT